This TCR beta chain was identified in a study of shared clonotypes between healthy human individuals. Measured with immunoSEQ multiplex PCR; TCRdb has only the in-frame clones, and not every one. The data show about 2 million clones, 85% to 95% seen once. CDR1 and CDR2 (germline): LNHDA, SQIVND (reference sequence). V was trimmed by 3 bases and J by 3 bases, leaving 2 bases between them. This CDR3 region has 11 residues. This receptor was obtained from a man between 18 and 35 years old in good health. The rearrangement uses TRBV19 and TRBJ2-5; D ambiguous. Sequences were obtained from naive CD4+ T cells sorted from blood. Subset described: CD45RA+ positively selected. This CDR3 reads CASSIKETQYF. The DNA for the CDR3 is TGTGCCAGTAGTATTAAAGAGACCCAGTACTTC.